A selection of T cell receptor beta chains follows, all from one sample in a study of OX40 agonist ivuxolimab in advanced cancers. Here immunoSEQ multiplex PCR was the method, and the copy in TCRdb shows in-frame clones only, minus some. Among approximately 74,000 clones listed, more than 80% were seen once. This material consisted of CD4+ or CD8+ T cells sorted from blood, taken in a trial of the OX40 agonist ivuxolimab. These receptors all come from an adult with an advanced solid tumor such as melanoma, head and neck, liver or kidney cancer. Each CDR3 is given with its conserved first and last residue. The order of the fields is J gene, V gene, clone size, D gene, CDR3 protein, CDR3 DNA. D genes are given only for firm matches. Some rows mark clone size as missing; the rest say once, few, many or name a class of expanded clone.

TRBJ2-5 | TRBV19 | NA | TRBD1 | CASRGRDRGRETQYF | TGTGCCAGTAGGGGCCGGGACAGGGGGCGGGAGACCCAGTACTTC
TRBJ2-2 | TRBV9 | NA | NA | CASSVAFTGELFF | TGTGCCAGCAGCGTAGCGTTCACCGGGGAGCTGTTTTTT
TRBJ2-1 | TRBV18 | NA | TRBD1 | CASSRDREIEQFF | TGTGCCAGCTCAAGGGACAGGGAAATTGAGCAGTTCTTC
TRBJ1-3 | TRBV30 | NA | NA | CAWKTGNTIYF | TGTGCCTGGAAGACTGGAAACACCATATATTTT
TRBJ1-2 | TRBV28 | NA | TRBD1 | CASRSGGYGYTF | TGTGCCAGCAGGTCAGGGGGCTATGGCTACACCTTC
TRBJ2-6 | TRBV2 | NA | NA | CASRRERPGSGANVLTF | TGTGCCAGCAGACGGGAGAGGCCTGGTTCTGGGGCCAACGTCCTGACTTTC
TRBJ2-1 | TRBV14 | few | TRBD1 | CASSWRQGYNEQFF | TGTGCCAGCAGCTGGCGACAGGGTTACAATGAGCAGTTCTTC
TRBJ2-7 | TRBV30 | NA | NA | CAWTQLSYEQYF | TGTGCCTGGACACAGCTCTCCTACGAGCAGTACTTC
TRBJ2-5 | TRBV6-1 | NA | NA | CASSEALLVAVPQRVYF | TGTGCCAGCAGTGAAGCGCTTCTTGTAGCGGTCCCCCAGCGAGTGTACTTC
TRBJ2-7 | TRBV13 | NA | NA | CASSPLRGVEQYF | TGTGCCAGCAGCCCACTGAGGGGGGTCGAGCAGTACTTC
TRBJ1-6 | TRBV4-1 | few | NA | CASSPDGTGSPLHF | TGCGCCAGCAGCCCGGACGGGACTGGGTCACCCCTCCACTTT
TRBJ2-7 | TRBV28 | NA | NA | CASKSQGLGLRPKQYF | TGTGCCAGCAAATCCCAAGGTCTGGGGCTTCGCCCAAAGCAGTACTTC
TRBJ2-2 | TRBV6-6 | once | TRBD2 | CASSYVSGSTGELFF | TGTGCCAGCAGTTACGTTAGCGGGAGCACCGGGGAGCTGTTTTTT
TRBJ2-7 | TRBV7-6 | NA | NA | CASSRDPLAYEQYF | TGTGCCAGCAGCCGGGACCCCTTAGCCTACGAGCAGTACTTC
TRBJ2-7 | TRBV9 | NA | TRBD1 | CASSPQGGQGYEQYF | TGTGCCAGCAGCCCCCAAGGGGGACAGGGCTACGAGCAGTACTTC
TRBJ2-1 | TRBV9 | once | TRBD1 | CASSVEQGAYNEQFF | TGTGCCAGCAGCGTAGAACAGGGGGCATACAATGAGCAGTTCTTC
TRBJ1-1 | TRBV18 | NA | TRBD1 | CASSSRRGHTEAFF | TGTGCCAGCTCATCCCGAAGGGGGCACACTGAAGCTTTCTTT
TRBJ1-2 | TRBV7-3 | once | TRBD1 | CASSLTGTGRNYGYTF | TGTGCCAGCAGCTTAACCGGGACAGGGCGGAACTATGGCTACACCTTC
TRBJ2-3 | TRBV28 | once | NA | CASSLTLTDTQYF | TGTGCCAGCAGTTTGACACTTACAGATACGCAGTATTTT
TRBJ2-3 | TRBV10-3 | NA | NA | CAISLSSNTQYF | TGTGCCATCAGTCTTTCGTCGAATACGCAGTATTTT
TRBJ1-2 | TRBV30 | NA | NA | CAWSAKATGEYGYTF | TGTGCCTGGAGTGCGAAAGCGACGGGGGAATATGGCTACACCTTC
TRBJ2-1 | TRBV6-1 | NA | NA | CASSDRTASYNEQFF | TGTGCCAGCAGTGATCGGACAGCCTCCTACAATGAGCAGTTCTTC
TRBJ2-1 | TRBV19 | NA | TRBD2 | CASSIGAGGPNYNEQFF | TGTGCCAGTAGTATTGGTGCGGGAGGGCCGAATTACAATGAGCAGTTCTTC
TRBJ2-1 | TRBV2 | NA | TRBD2 | CASNELAGYNEQFF | TGTGCCAGCAACGAGCTAGCGGGATACAATGAGCAGTTCTTC
TRBJ2-1 | TRBV5-1 | NA | NA | CASSPPGLNEQFF | TGCGCCAGCAGCCCCCCCGGATTAAATGAGCAGTTCTTC
TRBJ2-3 | TRBV11-3 | NA | NA | CASSSAGTDTQYF | TGTGCCAGCAGTTCCGCGGGGACAGATACGCAGTATTTT
TRBJ2-2 | TRBV6-6 | NA | TRBD2 | CASSYFSSGAPGLFF | TGTGCCAGCAGTTACTTCTCTAGCGGGGCCCCGGGTCTGTTTTTT
TRBJ1-6 | TRBV9 | NA | NA | CASSVVVGDSPLHF | TGTGCCAGCAGCGTAGTGGTGGGAGATTCACCCCTCCACTTT
TRBJ2-3 | TRBV7-2 | NA | TRBD2 | CASSEYSGRVTDTQYF | TGTGCCAGCAGCGAGTACAGCGGGAGGGTCACAGATACGCAGTATTTT
TRBJ2-3 | TRBV27 | NA | TRBD1 | CASSFRDRGFRTDTQYF | TGTGCCAGCAGTTTCCGGGACAGGGGGTTTCGCACAGATACGCAGTATTTT
TRBJ2-7 | TRBV9 | NA | NA | CASSGRAESSYEQYF | TGTGCCAGCAGTGGACGGGCGGAGAGCTCCTACGAGCAGTACTTC
TRBJ1-2 | TRBV29-1 | NA | TRBD1 | CSVGTGDGYGYTF | TGCAGCGTTGGAACAGGGGACGGCTATGGCTACACCTTC
TRBJ2-3 | TRBV18 | NA | TRBD2 | CASSPSNLAGVTQYF | TGTGCCAGCTCACCCTCCAATTTAGCGGGAGTTACGCAGTATTTT
TRBJ2-2 | TRBV4-3 | NA | NA | CASSQVGTLGTGELFF | TGCGCCAGCAGCCAAGTGGGGACCTTGGGCACCGGGGAGCTGTTTTTT
TRBJ2-7 | TRBV6-6 | once | TRBD2 | CASSPQRGAGGEQYF | TGTGCCAGCAGCCCCCAGCGGGGAGCTGGGGGCGAGCAGTACTTC
TRBJ2-7 | TRBV4-1 | NA | NA | CASSQAQGPYEQYF | TGCGCCAGCAGCCAAGCGCAGGGACCCTACGAGCAGTACTTC
TRBJ2-2 | TRBV7-3 | NA | TRBD2 | CASSLGLAATGELFF | TGTGCCAGCAGCTTGGGACTAGCGGCCACCGGGGAGCTGTTTTTT
TRBJ2-3 | TRBV7-9 | NA | NA | CASTIDTLAQYF | TGTGCCAGCACCATCGACACGCTCGCGCAGTATTTT
TRBJ1-2 | TRBV7-2 | NA | TRBD1 | CASSLEGGQIYGYTF | TGTGCCAGCAGCTTAGAGGGGGGACAGATCTATGGCTACACCTTC
TRBJ1-1 | TRBV20-1 | NA | TRBD1 | CSAAGTDEAFF | TGCAGTGCAGCCGGGACAGACGAAGCTTTCTTT
TRBJ1-6 | TRBV4-3 | NA | TRBD1 | CASSRGQGGSPLHF | TGCGCCAGCAGCCGAGGACAGGGGGGATCACCCCTCCACTTT
TRBJ2-1 | TRBV4-3 | NA | TRBD2 | CASSQDLSRRLAGDEQFF | TGCGCCAGCAGCCAAGATCTCTCACGGCGACTAGCGGGCGATGAGCAGTTCTTC
TRBJ2-1 | TRBV15 | NA | TRBD2 | CATSRGPLLAALNYEQFF | TGTGCCACCAGCAGAGGGCCCCTCCTAGCGGCCTTGAACTATGAGCAGTTCTTC
TRBJ2-1 | TRBV27 | NA | NA | CASSFDNEQFF | TGTGCCAGCAGTTTTGACAATGAGCAGTTCTTC
TRBJ1-5 | TRBV6-5 | NA | NA | CASSYRDNSNQPQHF | TGTGCCAGCAGTTACCGGGATAATAGCAATCAGCCCCAGCATTTT
TRBJ1-4 | TRBV29-1 | once | NA | CSVSSRHNEKLFF | TGCAGCGTTAGTAGCAGGCATAATGAAAAACTGTTTTTT
TRBJ2-1 | TRBV15 | NA | NA | CATSRDSGDNEQFF | TGTGCCACCAGCAGAGATTCGGGAGACAATGAGCAGTTCTTC
TRBJ2-1 | TRBV7-2 | once | NA | CASSLVGRSSYNEQFF | TGTGCCAGCAGCTTAGTCGGGAGAAGCTCCTACAATGAGCAGTTCTTC
TRBJ2-3 | TRBV2 | NA | TRBD2 | CASSGRLASSTDTQYF | TGTGCCAGCAGTGGTCGACTAGCGTCTAGCACAGATACGCAGTATTTT
TRBJ2-3 | TRBV4-1 | once | NA | CASSQDITATDTQYF | TGCGCCAGCAGCCAAGATATAACAGCCACAGATACGCAGTATTTT
TRBJ1-3 | TRBV6-6 | NA | NA | CASFPGSGAENTIYF | TGTGCCAGCTTCCCCGGTTCGGGGGCGGAAAACACCATATATTTT
TRBJ2-3 | TRBV30 | NA | NA | CAWSHLDTQYF | TGTGCCTGGAGTCATTTGGATACGCAGTATTTT
TRBJ2-7 | TRBV5-4 | NA | NA | CASSSEGAGERKYF | TGTGCCAGCAGCTCTGAAGGGGCAGGGGAGCGGAAGTACTTC
TRBJ2-3 | TRBV5-6 | NA | NA | CASSFKVGVYTDTQYF | TGTGCCAGCAGCTTTAAGGTGGGAGTTTACACAGATACGCAGTATTTT
TRBJ2-7 | TRBV19 | NA | TRBD2 | CASPPPGLAGWYEQYF | TGTGCCAGTCCCCCCCCCGGACTAGCGGGCTGGTACGAGCAGTACTTC
TRBJ1-5 | TRBV27 | NA | NA | CASSFHRATIPQHF | TGTGCCAGCAGTTTTCACAGGGCAACCATCCCCCAGCATTTT
TRBJ2-5 | TRBV9 | NA | NA | CASSVSKEETQYF | TGTGCCAGCAGCGTATCTAAAGAAGAGACCCAGTACTTC
TRBJ2-3 | TRBV6-5 | NA | TRBD2 | CASSVTSGGPSGQYF | TGTGCCAGCAGCGTGACTAGCGGAGGGCCGTCCGGGCAGTATTTT
TRBJ2-7 | TRBV29-1 | few | NA | CSVAEISYEQYF | TGCAGCGTTGCGGAAATCTCCTACGAGCAGTACTTC
TRBJ2-7 | TRBV7-9 | NA | NA | CASSLIGSGGAGEQYF | TGTGCCAGCAGCTTAATAGGAAGCGGAGGGGCGGGGGAGCAGTACTTC